The 2 T cell receptor beta chains reported below all come from one sample, sequenced in a study of T cell responses to AZD1222 COVID-19 vaccine. Only in-frame clones appear in the TCRdb table, and some are missing; sequencing was by immunoSEQ multiplex PCR. Altogether under 70,000 clones are present, around four fifths being singletons, with the ten largest covering 21%. Sequenced material: peripheral blood, taken on day 0 of AZD1222 vaccination. The receptors here all came from an adult in good health.

The chain is built from TRBV19 and TRBJ1-1; 7 bases agree with TRBD1. This CDR3 comprises 13 residues. Per the germline V gene, CDR1 is LNHDA and CDR2 is SQIVND (reference sequence). V lost 11 bases to trimming and J lost 6 bases; unmatched junction nucleotides: 12. In DNA form, the CDR3 reads TGTGCCGTAACAGGGGTCCGGACGGCTGAAGCTTTCTTT. Translated, it gives CAVTGVRTAEAFF.

The V gene is TRBV21-1, the J gene TRBJ1-1. TRBV21-1 is a pseudogene. This CDR3 spans 13 amino acids. CDR3 DNA: TGTGCCAGCAGCAACCAACCTCACACTGAAGCTTTCTTT. It translates to CASSNQPHTEAFF.